A selection of T cell receptor beta chains follows, all from one sample in a study of CD8 T cells in ankylosing spondylitis. Using its own MiXCR run on the 5' RACE reads, TCRdb lists one record per CDR3 protein. The table has about 130,000 distinct CDR3 sequences, roughly 8.8% seen once. Sequenced material: blood, either unsorted or a sorted T cell fraction (not recorded which). The source is a male donor with ankylosing spondylitis or in good health (not recorded which). The CDR3 runs from the conserved cysteine through the conserved F or W. The order of the fields is D gene, clone size, J gene, V gene, CDR3 DNA, CDR3 protein. The D gene is left open where the match is weak. Size values are once, few and many counts, or a class for expanded clones, and some rows have none.

>NA|NA|TRBJ1-5|TRBV5-1
TGCGCCAGCAGCCCCGGGACAACTAAAAATCAGCCCCAGCATTTT
CASSPGTTKNQPQHF
>TRBD1|many|TRBJ2-5|TRBV7-2
TGTGCCAGCAGCTTAGACAGGGGCGGAGAGACCCAGTACTTC
CASSLDRGGETQYF
>NA|many|TRBJ2-2|TRBV7-3
TGTGCCAGCAGCCGAACAGGCCCGACCACCGGGGAGCTGTTTTTT
CASSRTGPTTGELFF
>NA|many|TRBJ2-4|TRBV20-1
TGCAGTGCTAGAGAGCGGAGAGATAAAAACATTCAGTACTTC
CSARERRDKNIQYF
>NA|many|TRBJ1-6|TRBV15
TGTGCCACCAGCAGGGATAAGGGAAATTCACCCCTCCACTTT
CATSRDKGNSPLHF
>TRBD2|many|TRBJ2-2|TRBV11-2
TGTGCCAGCGGCGCGGGAGCTGGTACCGGGGAGCTGTTTTTT
CASGAGAGTGELFF
>TRBD2|NA|TRBJ2-7|TRBV3-1
TGTGCCAGCAGCCAAGATCTTAGCGGGGCCTACGAGCAGTACTTC
CASSQDLSGAYEQYF
>NA|few|TRBJ2-7|TRBV20-1
TGCAGTGCCAGACAGAGCTCCTACGAGCAGTACTTC
CSARQSSYEQYF
>TRBD2|many|TRBJ2-2|TRBV18
TGTGCCAGCTCACCAACTGCGGGAGAAACCACCGGGGAGCTGTTTTTT
CASSPTAGETTGELFF
>NA|NA|TRBJ2-1|TRBV11-2
TGTGCCAGCAGCTTATTAGCGGTTCTAAATGAGCAGTTCTTC
CASSLLAVLNEQFF